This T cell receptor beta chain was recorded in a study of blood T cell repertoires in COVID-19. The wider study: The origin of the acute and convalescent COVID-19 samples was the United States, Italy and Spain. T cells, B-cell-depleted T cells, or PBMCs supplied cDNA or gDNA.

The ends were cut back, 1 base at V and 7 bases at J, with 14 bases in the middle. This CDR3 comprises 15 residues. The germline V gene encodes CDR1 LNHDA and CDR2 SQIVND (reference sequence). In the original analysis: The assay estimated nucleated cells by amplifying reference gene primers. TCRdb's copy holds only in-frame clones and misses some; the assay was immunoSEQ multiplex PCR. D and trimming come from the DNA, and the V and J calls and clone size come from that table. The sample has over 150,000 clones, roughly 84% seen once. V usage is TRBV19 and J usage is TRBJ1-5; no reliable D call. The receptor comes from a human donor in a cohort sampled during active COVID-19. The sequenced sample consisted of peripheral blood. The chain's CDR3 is CASSIGQVSGQPQHF. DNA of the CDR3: TGTGCCAGTAGTATAGGGCAGGTCTCTGGACAGCCCCAGCATTTT. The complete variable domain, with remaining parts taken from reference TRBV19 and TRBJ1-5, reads DGGITQSPKYLFRKEGQNVTLSCEQNLNHDAMYWYRQDPGQGLRLIYYSQIVNDFQKGDIAEGYSVSREKKESFPLTVTSAQKNPTAFYLCASSIGQVSGQPQHFGDGTRLSIL.